Here is one T cell receptor beta chain with its context. The sample comes from a study of PD-L1 blockade in urothelial cancer. Into every PCR, synthetic TCR analog templates were spiked. Profiled with immunoSEQ multiplex PCR; TCRdb holds only in-frame clones, not every one. The table includes under 50,000 clones, around nine tenths detected once. As for time point: peripheral blood 6 weeks after treatment start. With 0 bases removed from V and 3 bases from J, the gap between germline ends came to 15 bases. The CDR3 is 16 amino acids. Germline assignment: CDR1 SGHRS and CDR2 YFSETQ. The receptor was derived from a man in his sixties with urothelial cancer. The gene calls are TRBV5-1 and TRBJ2-5; TRBD2 might be the D (6 bases). The specimen comprised PBMCs, sampled around atezolizumab (anti-PD-L1) treatment. The CDR3 loop reads CASSLGGSGGEETQYF. Here the CDR3 DNA reads TGCGCCAGCAGCTTGGGGGGTAGCGGAGGAGAAGAGACCCAGTACTTC.